These 20 T cell receptor beta chains were sequenced from one sample in a study of PD-L1 blockade in urothelial cancer. Libraries were prepared by immunoSEQ multiplex PCR; TCRdb keeps only in-frame clonotypes and omits some of them. The profile covers 40,000 to 50,000 clones, with approximately 84% appearing a single time and 10% taken by the ten largest. Time point defined: peripheral blood 6 weeks after treatment start. Sequenced here: PBMCs, sampled around atezolizumab (anti-PD-L1) treatment. These receptor sequences come from a man aged 55 to 70 with urothelial cancer.

J is TRBJ2-2 and V is TRBV7-3, with no clear D. CDR1 and CDR2 from the germline V gene are SGHTA and FQGTGA. Deletions cut 2 bases from V and 6 bases from J, with 4 bases between. The CDR3 is 12 residues long. CDR3 amino acids: CASSLGPGELFF. CDR3 DNA: TGTGCCAGCAGCTTAGGGCCCGGGGAGCTGTTTTTT.

The chain employs TRBV5-8 and TRBJ1-5; 10 nucleotides match TRBD1. This CDR3 region has 20 residues. V shed 1 base and J 0 bases; nucleotides not matched to a gene: 13. Germline V CDR1 and CDR2: SGHTS, YDEGEE. The CDR3 coding sequence is TGTGCCAGCAGCTTGTTATTCGGGACAGGGGACCTCTATAGCAATCAGCCCCAGCATTTT. As protein: CASSLLFGTGDLYSNQPQHF.

The J gene is TRBJ2-3, the V gene TRBV4-1; TRBD2 matches at 8 bases. Germline-derived CDR1 and CDR2 are MGHRA and YSYEKL. There are 17 residues in the CDR3. V lost 3 bases, J lost 2 bases, and 10 bases stayed unmatched. CDR3 DNA: TGCGCCAGCAGCCAGACCGTAGCGGGGTCACACACAGATACGCAGTATTTT. Residues: CASSQTVAGSHTDTQYF.

The chain joins TRBV5-6 to TRBJ2-1; 8 bases are a match to TRBD1. The germline gives CDR1 SGHDT, CDR2 YYEEEE. The CDR3 totals 16 residues. V gave up 2 bases and J gave up 0 bases; unmatched junction bases: 4. DNA of the CDR3: TGTGCCAGCAGCTTTGAGACAGGGGCCTCCTACAATGAGCAGTTCTTC. Its translation: CASSFETGASYNEQFF. Based on the CDR3 plus reference TRBV5-6 and TRBJ2-1, the full variable domain is DAGVTQSPTHLIKTRGQQVTLRCSPKSGHDTVSWYQQALGQGPQFIFQYYEEEERQRGNFPDRFSGHQFPNYSSELNVNALLLGDSALYLCASSFETGASYNEQFFGPGTRLTVL.

This chain uses TRBV30 with TRBJ1-1, with D perhaps TRBD1 (6 bases). The ends were cut back, 0 bases at V and 6 bases at J, with 11 bases in the middle. The CDR3 totals 13 residues. Germline assignment: CDR1 GTSNPN and CDR2 SVGIG (reference sequence). The CDR3 sequence is CAWSVTGRAEAFF. CDR3 coding DNA: TGTGCCTGGAGTGTAACAGGGAGGGCTGAAGCTTTCTTT.

V is TRBV27 and J is TRBJ1-5; tentatively, D is TRBD1 (5 bases). Per the germline V gene, CDR1 is MNHEY and CDR2 is SMNVEV (reference sequence). Trimming stripped 5 bases from V and 7 bases from J, with 15 bases between. The CDR3 has 14 amino acids. In DNA, the CDR3 is TGTGCCAGCAGTAAAGGTGGGGGGGTCCAGCCCCAGCATTTT. It encodes CASSKGGGVQPQHF.

The V and J genes are TRBV13 and TRBJ2-1; D perhaps matches TRBD1 (6 bases). This CDR3 contains 14 residues. V was shortened by 4 bases and J by 6 bases, with 13 bases between the two germline ends. The germline gives CDR1 PRHDT, CDR2 FYEKMQ (reference sequence). The CDR3 DNA sequence: TGTGCCAGCAGCTCCCTCGGGACAATCAATGAGCAGTTCTTC. Translation gives CASSSLGTINEQFF.

The V call is TRBV9, the J call TRBJ1-2; 9 bases are shared with TRBD1. V dropped 0 bases and J dropped 1; count of bases not matched to a gene: 1. The CDR3 length is 15 residues. Germline loops: CDR1 SGDLS, CDR2 YYNGEE. The CDR3 loop is CASSVATGGNYGYTF. The CDR3 DNA sequence: TGTGCCAGCAGCGTAGCGACAGGGGGTAACTATGGCTACACCTTC.

V usage is TRBV27 and J usage is TRBJ1-4, with D possibly TRBD1 on 6 matching bases. The V and J ends lost 3 bases and 5 bases respectively, with 10 bases between them. The CDR3 is 14 residues long. Germline CDR1 MNHEY, CDR2 SMNVEV (reference sequence). The CDR3 loop is CASSLRQVNEKLFF. CDR3 bases: TGTGCCAGCAGTTTGAGACAGGTCAATGAAAAACTGTTTTTT.

J is TRBJ2-7 and V is TRBV7-2, with D perhaps matching TRBD2 (6 bases). V dropped 5 bases and J dropped 7 bases, with 15 bases sitting between them. CDR3 length equals 13 residues. Germline CDR1 is SGHTA and CDR2 is FQGNSA. Here the CDR3 reads CASSPLGAGEQYF. CDR3 in DNA: TGTGCCAGCAGCCCCCTCGGGGCGGGAGAGCAGTACTTC.

The chain couples TRBV11-2 to TRBJ2-5; a possible D gene is TRBD2 (5 bases). This CDR3 spans 13 amino acids. V lost 3 bases, J lost 5 bases, and 10 bases lay in between. Germline CDR1 reads SGHAT; CDR2 reads FQNNGV. The CDR3 sequence is CASSFGVGETQYF. Here the CDR3 DNA reads TGTGCCAGCAGCTTCGGGGTTGGGGAGACCCAGTACTTC.

CDR3 DNA: TGTGCCAGCAGGCGAGGACTAGCGGGGGGGCATACGCAGTATTTT. Translating gives CASRRGLAGGHTQYF. The rearrangement joins TRBV28 to TRBJ2-3; 15 nucleotides align to TRBD2. Unmatched junction bases numbered 5, after V lost 6 bases and J lost 7 bases. The CDR3 is made up of 15 amino acids. Germline CDR1 is MDHEN and CDR2 is SYDVKM.

With respect to this clone: An end of the junction does not agree with germline; a read error may underlie this. The chain recombines TRBV7-7 with TRBJ2-5; 7 nucleotides line up with TRBD1. This CDR3 is built from 14 residues. Germline V lookup: CDR1 SSHAT, CDR2 FNYEAQ (reference sequence). Here the CDR3 DNA reads TGTGCTAGCAGCTTCTCGGGACAGCAAGAGACCCAGTACTTC. Its protein is CASSFSGQQETQYF.

The rearrangement uses TRBV4-3 and TRBJ1-3; the D is unclear. This CDR3 has 16 amino acids. Trimming left V 1 base short and J 0 bases short, with 10 bases between. Germline CDR1 is LGHNA and CDR2 is YSLEER. Here the CDR3 DNA reads TGCGCCAGCAGCCAAGGGTATCGGGTCTCTGGAAACACCATATATTTT. It codes for CASSQGYRVSGNTIYF.

The genes are TRBV9 and TRBJ1-4; unclear D gene. Per germline, CDR1 SGDLS and CDR2 YYNGEE. The CDR3 has 14 residues. V was cut by 1 base and J by 4 bases, with 8 bases left in between. The CDR3 DNA reads as TGTGCCAGCAGCGTAACACAGTATAATGAAAAACTGTTTTTT. Translated: CASSVTQYNEKLFF. The whole variable domain, filled in from reference TRBV9 and TRBJ1-4, reads DSGVTQTPKHLITATGQRVTLRCSPRSGDLSVYWYQQSLDQGLQFLIQYYNGEERAKGNILERFSAQQFPDLHSELNLSSLELGDSALYFCASSVTQYNEKLFFGSGTQLSVL.

The rearrangement uses TRBV28 and TRBJ2-7, with 9 bases fitting TRBD1. J gave up 1 base and V 9 bases, and 7 bases lay outside the gene matches. This CDR3 spans 14 amino acids. Germline V lookup: CDR1 MDHEN, CDR2 SYDVKM. The CDR3 spells CASLRDRASYEQYF. The CDR3 DNA is TGTGCCAGTCTCCGGGACAGGGCATCCTACGAGCAGTACTTC.

In this sample, this clone turned up once. The CDR3 spells CAGSRGEPTNEQFF. Here the CDR3 DNA reads TGTGCCGGGTCCCGCGGGGAGCCCACCAATGAGCAGTTCTTC. The V call is TRBV7-9, the J call TRBJ2-1, with D tentatively TRBD2 (6 bases). CDR1 and CDR2 (germline): SEHNR, FQNEAQ (reference sequence). With 11 bases removed from V and 6 bases from J, the gap between germline ends came to 20 bases. The CDR3 has 14 amino acids.

The chain employs TRBV18 and TRBJ1-4; D is unresolved. The CDR3 covers 14 residues. Trimming removed 6 bases at V and 5 bases at J, with 13 bases between. Per germline, CDR1 KGHSH and CDR2 LQKENI. The CDR3 loop reads CASSPSGRNEKLFF. The DNA for the CDR3 is TGTGCCAGCTCTCCCTCCGGGAGGAATGAAAAACTGTTTTTT.

The chain has TRBV5-1 and TRBJ2-5, with TRBD1 matching 7 bases. CDR1 and CDR2 from the germline V gene are SGHRS and YFSETQ. The CDR3 sequence is 14 residues long. The V segment lost 4 bases and the J segment 3 bases; nucleotides outside the gene matches: 6. CDR3 nucleotides: TGCGCCAGCAGCCTAGGGACAGCAGAAGAGACCCAGTACTTC. Translating it yields CASSLGTAEETQYF. Filled out from reference TRBV5-1 and TRBJ2-5, the complete variable domain reads KAGVTQTPRYLIKTRGQQVTLSCSPISGHRSVSWYQQTPGQGLQFLFEYFSETQRNKGNFPGRFSGRQFSNSRSEMNVSTLELGDSALYLCASSLGTAEETQYFGPGTRLLVL.

The chain carries TRBV7-2 and TRBJ2-1; D might be TRBD2 (5 bases). Germline CDR1 is SGHTA and CDR2 is FQGNSA. Between the trimmed V and J ends, which lost 5 bases and 4 bases, there was a span of 12 bases. The CDR3 sequence is 14 residues long. The CDR3 nucleotides are TGTGCCAGCAGCCGAGGGTGGGATTACAATGAGCAGTTCTTC. This gives the protein CASSRGWDYNEQFF.